This T cell receptor beta chain is from a study of OX40 agonist ivuxolimab in advanced cancers. Looking at the study overall: Ivuxolimab was a fully human IgG2 agonistic monoclonal antibody targeting the costimulatory receptor OX40 (CD134). Peripheral TCRbeta sequencing aimed to test whether ivuxolimab altered TCR sequence diversity and caused clonal T-cell expansion. In the dose-escalation cohort, more than 80% of patients were male, and the mean age was 60 years with a range of about 20 to 90. Partial responses were achieved by three dose-escalation patients, of whom one had hepatocellular carcinoma and two had cutaneous melanoma. Intravenous ivuxolimab was administered to patients every 2 weeks at six dose levels: 0.01, 0.1, 0.3, 1.5, 3 and 10 mg/kg. Of the 50 to 55 dose-escalation patients, hepatocellular carcinoma was present in about 20, melanoma in roughly 15, renal cell carcinoma in 9 and head and neck cancer in 9. Prior anti-PD-1, anti-PD-L1 or anti-CTLA-4 therapy was permitted, and checkpoint inhibitors had been received by 40% to 50% of dose-escalation patients. The paper describes the monotherapy dose-escalation part (N of about 54 patients) of the phase I trial of ivuxolimab. Overall study outcomes, separate from this receptor: At doses of 0.1 to 3.0 mg/kg, clonal expansion of both CD4+ and CD8+ blood T cells was observed from baseline to week 6. On average, CD8+ T cells showed more expanded clones than CD4+ T cells after ivuxolimab. The antigen specificity of the peripheral T cells that underwent clonal expansion was not determined. Low levels of normalized T-cell clonal expansion were also seen in some nonresponding patients. In the 0.1-3.0 mg/kg groups, partial responders were among the patients with the lowest normalized peripheral clonal expansion, particularly in CD8+ T cells.

The trial excluded patients who had a history of autoimmune disease or who were on systemic immunosuppression. Peripheral blood for TCR sequencing was collected from all dose cohorts at baseline, on cycle 4 day 1, and on cycle 7 day 1. Samples were obtained from an open-label, multicenter, first-in-human phase I dose-escalation trial of ivuxolimab. Adults with locally advanced or metastatic head and neck squamous cell, hepatocellular, melanoma or renal cell carcinoma were enrolled in the trial. Before TCR sequencing, CD4+ T cells and CD8+ T cells from peripheral blood were sorted into separate populations. A word on this clone: Which antigen it targets is not known. Per-base qualities were not stored, and no clone one base away is much larger.

Genomic DNA was isolated from the sorted cells so that the TCRbeta CDR3 region could be sequenced. The immunoSEQ Assay was used for sequencing of TCRbeta CDR3 regions. The table comes from immuneACCESS by way of TCRdb, which keeps in-frame sequences with V and J called. Part of the clones is missing from these tables; in studies checked, under half for an unresolved V gene and the rest for unknown reasons. This sample lists tens of thousands of clones; less than 95% were detected once. The top ten clones comprise roughly 9.4% of the sample. In the germline V gene, CDR1 corresponds to SGHDT and CDR2 to YYEEEE. The CDR3 measures 11 amino acids from cysteine to phenylalanine. Solely the CDR3 DNA is kept, with 33 bases framed from the first base. The junction carries 3 bases between V and J, which are trimmed by 0 bases and 5 bases respectively.

This TCR was sampled from an adult with an advanced solid tumor such as melanoma, head and neck, liver or kidney cancer. The sequencing here drew on CD4+ or CD8+ T cells sorted from blood, taken in a trial of the OX40 agonist ivuxolimab. This chain is built from TRBV5-6 and TRBJ2-7; the D gene is not confidently resolved. CDR3 sequence: CASSLAHEQYF. The DNA sequence is TGTGCCAGCAGCTTGGCTCACGAGCAGTACTTC.